This record concerns one T cell receptor beta chain sequence. The limits of the CDR3 on the DNA are not certain, so only TCRdb's listed CDR3 is given. Germline V gene data show CDR1 as MNHEY and CDR2 as SMNVEV (reference sequence). From its first to its last residue, the CDR3 has 14 amino acids. The data originate from a study of blood T cell repertoires in COVID-19. Sequencing used immunoSEQ multiplex PCR; TCRdb keeps in-frame clones, though not all of them. The sample includes around 300,000 clones, 70% to 90% of them seen just once. This clonotype was obtained from a woman aged 40-49 years with acute or convalescent COVID-19. The chain combines TRBV27 with TRBJ1-5. Input material: peripheral blood. CDR3 loop: CASSLFGPGGGEVF.